A single sample is the source of the 13 T cell receptor beta chains below, sequenced in a study of shared clonotypes between healthy human individuals (dated by TCRdb to 2019 to 2021). The library came from the immunoSEQ multiplex PCR assay. TCRdb holds this immuneACCESS table with in-frame rearrangements only. Some clones are missing; in checked studies, unresolved V genes explain under half, and the rest has no known cause. Present in this sample are 2 million or so clones, 90% to 95% of which were seen just once. Of the sample, roughly 0.13% falls within the top ten clones. Sequenced input: naive CD4+ T cells sorted from blood. This specimen's cell subset or site label, per the study, means: CD45RA+ positively selected. The receptors stem from a man aged 18 to 35 in good health.

The chain combines TRBV7-8 with TRBJ2-2; no reliable D call. Per the germline V gene, CDR1 is SGHVS and CDR2 is FQNEAQ. The CDR3 length is 16 residues. Trimming cost V 0 bases and J 0 bases, with 8 bases left between them. This chain's CDR3 is CASSLAHGTNTGELFF. DNA for the CDR3: TGTGCCAGCAGCTTAGCCCACGGCACGAACACCGGGGAGCTGTTTTTT.

V and J are TRBV25-1 and TRBJ1-1; D is ambiguous. The V gene lost 4 bases and the J gene lost 0 bases, with 9 bases spanning the gap. CDR3 size: 14 residues. The germline V gene encodes CDR1 MGHDK and CDR2 SYGVNS. The CDR3 here is CASSVGLMNTEAFF. CDR3 bases: TGTGCCAGCAGTGTTGGACTTATGAACACTGAAGCTTTCTTT. Filled out from reference TRBV25-1 and TRBJ1-1, the complete variable domain reads EADIYQTPRYLVIGTGKKITLECSQTMGHDKMYWYQQDPGMELHLIHYSYGVNSTEKGDLSSESTVSRIRTEHFPLTLESARPSHTSQYLCASSVGLMNTEAFFGQGTRLTVV.

The chain couples TRBV5-4 to TRBJ1-6; D gene uncertain. V shed 1 base and J shed 7 bases, with 9 bases lying between them. The CDR3 extends over 14 amino acids. Germline CDR1 SGHNT, CDR2 YYREEE (reference sequence). CDR3 protein: CASSLREENSPLHF. The CDR3 coding sequence is TGTGCCAGCAGCTTGCGTGAAGAAAATTCACCCCTCCACTTT.

The V and J genes are TRBV19 and TRBJ1-5; 8 nucleotides match TRBD1. With V trimmed by 2 bases and J by 6 bases, 6 bases remained unmatched. From germline, CDR1 is LNHDA and CDR2 SQIVND (reference sequence). This CDR3 contains 15 residues. The CDR3 region has the DNA TGTGCCAGTAGTATACTGGGACAGGTCGGTCAGCCCCAGCATTTT. Amino acid sequence: CASSILGQVGQPQHF.

A note on this clone: Other DNA sequences within the sample encode an identical CDR3. This chain joins TRBV30 and TRBJ1-4, with TRBD1 matching 8 bases. The germline V gene encodes CDR1 GTSNPN and CDR2 SVGIG (reference sequence). CDR3 length: 13 amino acids. The V and J ends lost 3 bases and 5 bases, in that order; junction bases with no gene match: 2. The CDR3 region has the DNA TGTGCCTGGAGCCGACAGGGGAATGAAAAACTGTTTTTT. It encodes CAWSRQGNEKLFF.

The genes are TRBV5-1 and TRBJ2-5; D might be TRBD1 (5 bases). Germline assignment: CDR1 SGHRS and CDR2 YFSETQ. Trimming left V 6 bases short and J 3 bases short, with 15 bases between. This CDR3 is 14 amino acids long. CDR3 in amino acids: CASTQQGVEETQYF. Written as DNA, the CDR3 is TGCGCCAGCACTCAACAAGGGGTGGAAGAGACCCAGTACTTC.

The genes are TRBV9 and TRBJ2-2; weak D call: TRBD2 (5 bases). Germline assignment: CDR1 SGDLS and CDR2 YYNGEE. Trimming took off 4 bases at V and 0 bases at J, with 10 bases between the two ends. CDR3 length: 15 amino acids. CDR3 sequence reads: CASSPRGANTGELFF. CDR3 in DNA: TGTGCCAGCAGCCCCCGGGGAGCGAACACCGGGGAGCTGTTTTTT.

To note about this clone: Other DNA sequences within the sample encode an identical CDR3. The chain couples TRBV10-1 to TRBJ2-5; 11 positions agree with TRBD2. This CDR3 is built from 16 residues. V shed 2 bases, J shed 2 bases, and the junction held 4 bases outside the gene matches. CDR1 and CDR2 from the germline V gene are WNHNN and SYGVQD (reference sequence). CDR3 residues: CASSEGLAGGQETQYF. Written as DNA, the CDR3 is TGCGCCAGCAGTGAGGGGCTAGCGGGGGGACAAGAGACCCAGTACTTC.

The chain employs TRBV11-2 and TRBJ1-1, with D uncertain. Germline V gene sequence: CDR1 SGHAT, CDR2 FQNNGV. The CDR3 has 14 amino acids. V gave up 7 bases and J gave up 1 base, with 13 bases separating them. CDR3 in DNA: TGTGCCAGCAACTCCGGAGCGGCGAACACTGAAGCTTTCTTT. This codes for CASNSGAANTEAFF.

The chain is built from TRBV28 and TRBJ2-7; possible D gene TRBD1, 6 bases. CDR1 MDHEN and CDR2 SYDVKM come from the germline V gene. V lost 3 bases and J 8 bases, leaving 23 bases between the germline ends. The CDR3 has 16 residues. CDR3 loop: CASSFSDGTYYTKQYF. The CDR3 DNA reads as TGTGCCAGCAGTTTCTCTGACGGGACATACTATACGAAGCAGTACTTC.

The chain joins TRBV7-9 to TRBJ2-7, with 8 bases fitting TRBD1. Trimming took 5 bases from V and 3 from J; bases not matched to a gene: 0. CDR1 and CDR2 (germline): SEHNR, FQNEAQ (reference sequence). CDR3 length: 12 amino acids. CDR3 protein: CASSDRGYEQYF. CDR3 DNA: TGTGCCAGCAGCGACAGGGGCTACGAGCAGTACTTC.

The chain joins TRBV2 to TRBJ2-7, with TRBD2 matching 10 bases. V shed 6 bases and J 2 bases; nucleotides not matched to a gene: 7. The CDR3 spans 15 residues. Germline CDR1 SNHLY, CDR2 FYNNEI. The chain's CDR3 is CASRAQSGGAYEQYF. The CDR3 coding sequence is TGTGCCAGCAGGGCACAGAGCGGGGGGGCCTACGAGCAGTACTTC.

As for this clone: Distinct nucleotide sequences in the sample also encode this CDR3. This chain links TRBV5-6 with TRBJ1-1; the D gene is possibly TRBD1 (6 bases). The V end lost 1 base, the J end lost 1 base, and 11 bases lay between the germline ends. Germline assignment: CDR1 SGHDT and CDR2 YYEEEE. The CDR3 is 15 amino acids. CDR3: CASSLPGTPNTEAFF. CDR3 DNA sequence: TGTGCCAGCAGCTTGCCCGGGACACCGAACACTGAAGCTTTCTTT.